The 30 T cell receptor beta chains given below trace back to one sample, sequenced in a study of cytomegalovirus exposure and HLA in healthy donors. PCR amplification relied on 60 Vbeta primers (plus 13 Jbeta primers). Sequenced by immunoSEQ multiplex PCR; TCRdb stores in-frame clones only, minus some. Of approximately 120,000 clones in the sample, approximately 85% were seen once. The specimen sequenced was PBMCs. The source of these receptors is a woman aged 25 to 39 in good health and CMV-seropositive.

This chain connects TRBV14 to TRBJ2-7; TRBD1 aligns across 9 bases. The CDR3 is 13 amino acids. V gave up 5 bases and J gave up 7 bases; unmatched junction bases: 6. The germline gives CDR1 SGHDN, CDR2 FVKESK. CDR3 nucleotide sequence: TGTGCCAGCAGCAACCGACAGGGGGGTGAGCAGTACTTC. Encoded protein: CASSNRQGGEQYF.

The rearrangement uses TRBV6-5 and TRBJ2-5; 11 bases fit TRBD1. Germline V lookup: CDR1 MNHEY, CDR2 SVGAGI. The ends lost 0 bases at V and 2 bases at J; junction bases unmatched: 2. This CDR3 contains 16 residues. The CDR3 protein is CASSYSGQGVQETQYF. In DNA form, the CDR3 reads TGTGCCAGCAGTTACTCGGGACAGGGGGTTCAAGAGACCCAGTACTTC.

In the case of this clone: At the DNA level, this CDR3 is encoded by other sequences in the same sample as well. The chain couples TRBV11-2 to TRBJ1-1; D is uncertain. V was shortened by 1 base and J by 4 bases, with 7 bases between the two germline ends. Germline loops: CDR1 SGHAT, CDR2 FQNNGV. This CDR3 has 13 residues. The CDR3 here is CASSLGAGTEAFF. The CDR3 bases are TGTGCCAGCAGCTTAGGCGCGGGCACTGAAGCTTTCTTT.

The gene calls are TRBV5-4 and TRBJ2-1; 12 nucleotides align to TRBD2. Germline V CDR1 and CDR2: SGHNT, YYREEE (reference sequence). The CDR3 is 15 residues long. With V trimmed by 4 bases and J by 8 bases, 7 bases remained unmatched. The CDR3 coding sequence is TGTGCCAGCAGCGGCAGACTAGCGGGAGACGATGAGCAGTTCTTC. It encodes CASSGRLAGDDEQFF.

V and J are TRBV29-1 and TRBJ2-6; TRBD2 agrees at 12 bases. V lost 7 bases and J lost 0; bases outside the gene matches: 4. The CDR3 is 16 amino acids. Germline assignment: CDR1 SQVTM and CDR2 ANQGSEA. DNA for the CDR3: TGCAGCGCGACTAGCGGGGGCCTCTCTGGGGCCAACGTCCTGACTTTC. Amino acid sequence: CSATSGGLSGANVLTF.

This sequence joins TRBV2 and TRBJ1-5, with D perhaps matching TRBD1 (6 bases). The CDR3 length is 14 residues. The V and J ends lost 3 bases and 7 bases respectively, with 13 bases between them. CDR1 is SNHLY, CDR2 FYNNEI, per germline. The CDR3 region has the DNA TGTGCCAGCAGTGACAGGGGAGTTGGGCAGCCCCAGCATTTT. As protein: CASSDRGVGQPQHF.

This clone was counted a single time. J is TRBJ1-1 and V is TRBV18; 10 bases agree with TRBD1. The germline V gene has CDR1 KGHSH and CDR2 LQKENI. The trim removed 1 base at V and 5 bases at J, leaving 7 bases unmatched. The CDR3 spans 16 residues. The CDR3 bases are TGTGCCAGCTCACCACTGCGGGGACAGGGGATAACTGAAGCTTTCTTT. It encodes CASSPLRGQGITEAFF.

This chain uses TRBV21-1 with TRBJ2-2; TRBD2 is taken as the D call from the table, unchecked against the DNA. TRBV21-1 is deemed a pseudogene. The CDR3 contains 18 residues. CDR3 residues: CASSKEVGLAGSTGELFF. CDR3 in DNA: TGTGCCAGCAGCAAAGAAGTCGGACTAGCGGGATCCACCGGGGAGCTGTTTTTT.

As concerns this clone: The germline gene is not matched at one end of the junction; a read error may be the cause. The chain is built from TRBV7-9 and TRBJ1-1, with 9 bases aligning to TRBD1. Per germline, CDR1 SEHNR and CDR2 FQNEAQ (reference sequence). The CDR3 contains 13 residues. This CDR3 is CSSSPRTGAEAFF. DNA of the CDR3: TGTTCCAGCAGCCCACGGACAGGGGCGGAAGCTTTCTTT.

The chain combines TRBV5-8 with TRBJ1-1; D may be TRBD1 (5 bases). CDR3 length: 17 amino acids. CDR1 and CDR2 from the germline V gene are SGHTS and YDEGEE. The germline V and J ends were trimmed by 0 bases and 2 bases, with 17 bases remaining between them. In DNA form, the CDR3 reads TGTGCCAGCAGCTTGGTCCCCCTCGTGGGGGGTAACACTGAAGCTTTCTTT. It is translated as CASSLVPLVGGNTEAFF.

The gene calls are TRBV28 and TRBJ2-3; 9 bases are a match to TRBD2. J was trimmed by 5 bases and V by 3 bases; bases with no gene match: 6. This CDR3 has 15 residues. Looked up from germline, CDR1 is MDHEN and CDR2 is SYDVKM. The chain's CDR3 is CASSFGAGGQDTQYF. The DNA of the CDR3 is TGTGCCAGCAGTTTTGGTGCGGGGGGGCAAGATACGCAGTATTTT.

Comment on this clone: One end of the junction varies from germline; a read error may be responsible. The J gene is TRBJ2-1, the V gene TRBV13; the D is unclear. The CDR3 contains 11 residues. Per germline, CDR1 PRHDT and CDR2 FYEKMQ (reference sequence). The CDR3 loop reads CASSGPNGQFF. CDR3 nucleotides: TGTGCCAGCAGTGGGCCCAATGGGCAGTTCTTC.

This clone appeared a single time. CDR3 in amino acids: CASSSGQHEQFF. The CDR3 DNA sequence: TGTGCCAGCAGCTCCGGACAACATGAGCAGTTCTTC. V usage is TRBV28 and J usage is TRBJ2-1, with D tentatively TRBD1 (5 bases). Germline CDR1 MDHEN, CDR2 SYDVKM. V was trimmed by 6 bases and J by 8 bases, leaving 11 bases between them. The CDR3 spans 12 residues. Full variable domain (remainder filled in from reference TRBV28 and TRBJ2-1): DVKVTQSSRYLVKRTGEKVFLECVQDMDHENMFWYRQDPGLGLRLIYFSYDVKMKEKGDIPEGYSVSREKKERFSLILESASTNQTSMYLCASSSGQHEQFFGPGTRLTVL.

The chain recombines TRBV11-2 with TRBJ1-2; maybe TRBD1 (5 bases). This CDR3 is 15 amino acids long. In germline, CDR1 is SGHAT, CDR2 FQNNGV. Between the trimmed V and J ends, which lost 3 bases and 0 bases, there was a span of 11 bases. CDR3 residues: CASSFSGGANYGYTF. The DNA of the CDR3 is TGTGCCAGCAGCTTCAGTGGGGGGGCTAACTATGGCTACACCTTC.

With regard to this clone: The sample holds other DNA sequences that translate to the same CDR3. The gene calls are TRBV6-5 and TRBJ1-2; possibly TRBD1 for D (5 bases). The CDR3 runs to 14 residues. The V gene's germline CDR1 is MNHEY and CDR2 SVGAGI. V was shortened by 0 bases and J by 7 bases, with 12 bases between the two germline ends. The DNA for the CDR3 is TGTGCCAGCAGTTACTCGGAAGGGGCTGGTGGCTACACCTTC. This encodes CASSYSEGAGGYTF.

The chain combines TRBV6-1 with TRBJ1-1, with unresolved D. Germline lookup yields CDR1 MNHNS and CDR2 SASEGT. The CDR3 extends over 14 amino acids. The germline V and J ends were trimmed by 4 bases and 0 bases, with 9 bases remaining between them. CDR3 sequence (DNA): TGTGCCAGCAGTGTACTGGTACTGAACACTGAAGCTTTCTTT. Translation: CASSVLVLNTEAFF.

This clone was detected once. The genes are TRBV5-8 and TRBJ2-5; a weak D match, TRBD1 (6 bases). Germline V CDR1 and CDR2: SGHTS, YDEGEE. V gave up 1 base and J gave up 5 bases, with 9 bases separating them. The CDR3 runs to 13 residues. DNA of the CDR3: TGTGCCAGCAGCTTGAGGGACATCGAGACCCAGTACTTC. This encodes CASSLRDIETQYF.

The rearrangement uses TRBV6-5 and TRBJ2-3, with D tentatively TRBD2 (7 bases). V gave up 6 bases and J gave up 0 bases, with 13 bases separating them. Germline loops: CDR1 MNHEY, CDR2 SVGAGI. This CDR3 is 15 amino acids long. The CDR3 is CASRATGGSTDTQYF. The DNA of the CDR3 is TGTGCCAGCAGGGCAACGGGGGGCAGCACAGATACGCAGTATTTT.

The chain employs TRBV30 and TRBJ2-3, with unresolved D. Germline CDR1 reads GTSNPN; CDR2 reads SVGIG (reference sequence). V was cut by 0 bases and J by 2 bases, with 12 bases left in between. The CDR3 length is 15 residues. The CDR3 nucleotides are TGTGCCTGGAGTGTTCTGGCTAGATTCACAGATACGCAGTATTTT. The encoded protein is CAWSVLARFTDTQYF.

The rearrangement joins TRBV7-9 to TRBJ2-4; 13 nucleotides agree with TRBD2. The germline CDR1 and CDR2 sequences are SEHNR and FQNEAQ (reference sequence). This CDR3 comprises 19 residues. After removal of 4 bases from V and 0 bases from J, the junction contained 9 bases not matched to a gene. CDR3 residues: CASSYPLAGGPLAKNIQYF. DNA of the CDR3: TGTGCCAGCAGCTACCCACTAGCGGGAGGGCCGTTAGCCAAAAACATTCAGTACTTC.

V gene TRBV28 combines with J gene TRBJ1-3; 11 bases map to TRBD1. With 10 bases clipped from V and 2 bases from J, the junction kept 19 bases outside the gene matches. The CDR3 consists of 19 residues. In germline, CDR1 is MDHEN, CDR2 SYDVKM. In DNA, the CDR3 is TGTGCCACCCTTAGCCCCTACTCCACGGGACAGGGGGCTGGAAACACCATATATTTT. It yields the protein CATLSPYSTGQGAGNTIYF.

This chain connects TRBV7-9 to TRBJ1-1; 10 bases align to TRBD1. The ends lost 5 bases at V and 5 bases at J; junction bases unmatched: 8. CDR1 is SEHNR and CDR2 is FQNEAQ in the germline V gene (reference sequence). The CDR3 sequence is 15 residues long. CDR3 DNA: TGTGCCAGCAGCCACGGACAGGGGGGGAAGACTGAAGCTTTCTTT. Its protein product is CASSHGQGGKTEAFF.

The chain carries TRBV21-1 and TRBJ1-1. TRBV21-1 is a pseudogene. This CDR3 contains 13 residues. The chain's CDR3 is CASSPRTGTEAFF. CDR3 in DNA: TGTGCCAGCAGCCCCAGAACGGGGACTGAAGCTTTCTTT.

The genes are TRBV30 and TRBJ2-6; D call uncertain. CDR1 is GTSNPN and CDR2 is SVGIG in the germline V gene (reference sequence). The CDR3 covers 14 residues. The V and J ends lost 7 bases and 0 bases respectively, with 10 bases between them. CDR3 sequence reads: CASILSSGANVLTF. In nucleotides, the CDR3 is TGTGCCTCCATTCTTAGCTCTGGGGCCAACGTCCTGACTTTC.

The DNA of the CDR3 is TGTGCCAGCAGTTTATCGGGGGGGAGAGGCCAAAACATTCAGTACTTC. It is translated as CASSLSGGRGQNIQYF. The rearrangement links TRBV28 to TRBJ2-4; TRBD2 aligns across 8 bases. Trimming removed 1 base from V and 5 bases from J; junction bases left unmatched: 7. CDR3 size: 16 residues. Germline CDR1 is MDHEN and CDR2 is SYDVKM.

Remarks on this clone: The sample carries other DNA sequences with the same CDR3. The chain has TRBV9 and TRBJ1-4; D perhaps matches TRBD1 (6 bases). This CDR3 comprises 15 residues. Between the trimmed V and J ends, which lost 2 bases and 8 bases, there was a span of 16 bases. CDR1 SGDLS and CDR2 YYNGEE come from the germline V gene. This chain's CDR3 is CASSVEGGRVEKLFF. For the CDR3, the DNA is TGTGCCAGCAGCGTTGAGGGGGGGCGCGTAGAAAAACTGTTTTTT.

The chain combines TRBV4-1 with TRBJ2-7; perhaps TRBD2 as D (6 bases). This CDR3 spans 14 amino acids. Trimming removed 4 bases at V and 5 bases at J, with 15 bases between. Germline CDR1 MGHRA, CDR2 YSYEKL. CDR3 nucleotide sequence: TGCGCCAGCAGCCGCTCGGGACTTTTTGACGAGCAGTACTTC. This sequence encodes CASSRSGLFDEQYF.

This clone showed up just a few times. The gene calls are TRBV5-4 and TRBJ2-3; no clear D. The ends were cut back, 4 bases at V and 1 base at J, with 7 bases in the middle. CDR3 length: 13 amino acids. CDR1 is SGHNT and CDR2 is YYREEE in the germline V gene (reference sequence). CDR3 loop: CASSLSRTDTQYF. The CDR3 DNA follows: TGTGCCAGCAGCCTTTCTCGCACAGATACGCAGTATTTT.

This clone was seen a few times. The chain joins TRBV5-1 to TRBJ2-2; 12 positions match TRBD2. The V gene end was trimmed by 4 bases and the J gene end by 0 bases; junction bases not matched to a gene: 4. This CDR3 comprises 17 residues. From germline, CDR1 is SGHRS and CDR2 YFSETQ. In nucleotides, the CDR3 is TGCGCCAGCAGCCCTGGGACTAGCGGGCCGAACACCGGGGAGCTGTTTTTT. It is translated as CASSPGTSGPNTGELFF.

The genes are TRBV28 and TRBJ1-5, with TRBD1 as a possible D gene (6 bases). Between the trimmed V and J ends, which lost 8 bases and 0 bases, there was a span of 20 bases. The germline V gene has CDR1 MDHEN and CDR2 SYDVKM. The CDR3 spans 17 residues. This CDR3 reads CASCLRTVFYSNQPQHF. The CDR3 DNA is TGTGCCAGCTGTCTGAGGACAGTATTTTATAGCAATCAGCCCCAGCATTTT.